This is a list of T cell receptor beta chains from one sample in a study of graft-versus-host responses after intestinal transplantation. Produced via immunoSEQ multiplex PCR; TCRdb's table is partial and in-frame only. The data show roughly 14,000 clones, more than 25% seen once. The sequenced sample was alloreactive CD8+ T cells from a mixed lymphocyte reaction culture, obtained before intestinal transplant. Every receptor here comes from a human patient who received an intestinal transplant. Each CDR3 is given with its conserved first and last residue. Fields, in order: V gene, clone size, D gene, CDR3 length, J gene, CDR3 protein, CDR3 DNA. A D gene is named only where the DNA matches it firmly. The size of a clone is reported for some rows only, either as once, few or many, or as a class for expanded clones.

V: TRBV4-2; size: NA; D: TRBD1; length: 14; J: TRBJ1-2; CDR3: CASSQEKGADGYTF; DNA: TGTGCCAGCAGCCAAGAGAAGGGGGCCGATGGCTACACCTTC
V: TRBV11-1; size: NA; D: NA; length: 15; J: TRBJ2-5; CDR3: CASSWGRTRRETQYF; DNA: TGTGCCAGCAGCTGGGGCCGGACCCGAAGAGAGACCCAGTACTTC
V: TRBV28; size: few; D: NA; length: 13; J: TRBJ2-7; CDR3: CASSSGFSYEQYF; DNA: TGTGCCAGCAGTTCCGGTTTCTCCTACGAGCAGTACTTC
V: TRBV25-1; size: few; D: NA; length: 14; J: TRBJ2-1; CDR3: CASSVAGYNNEQFF; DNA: TGTGCCAGCAGTGTGGCGGGGTACAATAATGAGCAGTTCTTC
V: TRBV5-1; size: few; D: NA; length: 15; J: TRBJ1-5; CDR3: CASSLNEYSNQPQHF; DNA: TGTGCCAGCAGCTTAAATGAGTATAGCAATCAGCCCCAGCATTTT
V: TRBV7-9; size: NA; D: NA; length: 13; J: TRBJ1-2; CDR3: CASSPRAFYGYTF; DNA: TGTGCCAGCAGCCCCCGGGCCTTCTATGGCTACACCTTC
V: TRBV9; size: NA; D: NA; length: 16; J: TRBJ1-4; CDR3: CASSVGWGETNEKLFF; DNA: TGTGCCAGCAGCGTAGGTTGGGGGGAAACTAATGAAAAACTGTTTTTT
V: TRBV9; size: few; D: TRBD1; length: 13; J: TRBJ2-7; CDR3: CASSFRQGSEQYF; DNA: TGTGCCAGCAGCTTCCGACAGGGCAGCGAGCAGTACTTC
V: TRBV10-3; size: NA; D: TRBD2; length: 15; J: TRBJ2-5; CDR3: CAISQGLAGGQTQYF; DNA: TGTGCCATCAGCCAGGGACTAGCGGGAGGACAGACCCAGTACTTC
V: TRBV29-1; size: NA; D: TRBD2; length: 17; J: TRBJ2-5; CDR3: CSVLGVAGRTRGETQYF; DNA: TGCAGCGTCCTCGGGGTAGCGGGAAGGACCCGGGGAGAGACCCAGTACTTC
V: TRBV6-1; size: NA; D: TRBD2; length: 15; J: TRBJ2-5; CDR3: CASRAERGAQETQYF; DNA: TGTGCCAGCAGGGCGGAGCGGGGGGCGCAAGAGACCCAGTACTTC
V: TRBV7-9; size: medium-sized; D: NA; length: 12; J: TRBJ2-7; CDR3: CASSLAAYEQYF; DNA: TGTGCCAGCAGCTTAGCGGCCTACGAGCAGTACTTC
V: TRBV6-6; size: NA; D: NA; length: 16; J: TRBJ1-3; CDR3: CASSYRLYRSGNTIYF; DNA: TGTGCCAGCAGTTACCGGCTCTATCGCTCTGGAAACACCATATATTTT
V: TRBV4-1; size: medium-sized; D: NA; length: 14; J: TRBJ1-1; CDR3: CASSQAGGWTEAFF; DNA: TGCGCCAGCAGCCAAGCAGGTGGCTGGACTGAAGCTTTCTTT
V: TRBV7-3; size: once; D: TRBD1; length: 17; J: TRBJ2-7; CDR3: CASRRACGAQGAYEQYF; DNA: TGTGCCAGCAGACGTGCGTGCGGTGCACAGGGGGCTTACGAGCAGTACTTC
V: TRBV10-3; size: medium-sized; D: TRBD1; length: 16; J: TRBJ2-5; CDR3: CAISEVGQGVWETQYF; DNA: TGTGCCATCAGTGAAGTGGGACAGGGGGTTTGGGAGACCCAGTACTTC
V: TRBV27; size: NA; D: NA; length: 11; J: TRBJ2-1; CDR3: CASSRYDEQFF; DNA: TGTGCCAGCAGTCGATACGATGAGCAGTTCTTC
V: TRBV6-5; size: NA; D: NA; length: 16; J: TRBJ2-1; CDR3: CASSYSMGLRGNEQFF; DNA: TGTGCCAGCAGTTACTCGATGGGCTTACGAGGGAATGAGCAGTTCTTC
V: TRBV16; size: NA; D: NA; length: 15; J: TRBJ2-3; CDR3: CASSSGLARTDTQYF; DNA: TGTGCCAGCAGCTCGGGACTCGCCCGCACAGATACGCAGTATTTT
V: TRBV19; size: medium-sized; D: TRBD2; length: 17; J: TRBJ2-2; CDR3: CASSISGAVNPPGELFF; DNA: TGTGCCAGTAGTATCAGCGGGGCAGTCAACCCCCCCGGGGAGCTGTTTTTT
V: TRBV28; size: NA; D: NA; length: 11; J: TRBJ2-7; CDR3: CASSLPHRQYF; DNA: TGTGCCAGCAGTTTACCCCACCGTCAGTACTTC
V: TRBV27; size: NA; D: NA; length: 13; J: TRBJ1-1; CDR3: CASSLGQNTEAFF; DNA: TGTGCCAGCAGTTTGGGACAGAACACTGAAGCTTTCTTT
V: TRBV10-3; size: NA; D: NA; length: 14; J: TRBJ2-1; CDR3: CAISGTNSYNEQFF; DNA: TGTGCCATCAGTGGGACAAACTCCTACAATGAGCAGTTCTTC
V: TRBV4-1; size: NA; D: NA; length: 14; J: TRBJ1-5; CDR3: CASSHFYRAQPQHF; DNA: TGCGCCAGCAGCCATTTCTACAGGGCTCAGCCCCAGCATTTT
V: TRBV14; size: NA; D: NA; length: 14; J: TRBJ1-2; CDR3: CASSPALSMVGYTF; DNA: TGTGCCAGCAGCCCTGCATTGTCTATGGTTGGCTACACCTTC
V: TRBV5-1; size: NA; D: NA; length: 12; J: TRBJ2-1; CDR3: CASSLFLYEQFF; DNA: TGCGCCAGCAGCTTGTTCCTCTATGAGCAGTTCTTC
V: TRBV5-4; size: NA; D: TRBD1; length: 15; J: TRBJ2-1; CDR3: CASSLGGQGNNEQFF; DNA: TGTGCCAGCAGCTTAGGGGGACAGGGTAACAATGAGCAGTTCTTC
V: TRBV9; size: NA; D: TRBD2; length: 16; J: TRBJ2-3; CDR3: CASSVEAGVITDTQYF; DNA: TGTGCCAGCAGCGTAGAGGCGGGGGTCATCACAGATACGCAGTATTTT
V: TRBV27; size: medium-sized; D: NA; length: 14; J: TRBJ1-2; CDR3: CASSLSMGQYGYTF; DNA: TGTGCCAGCAGTTTATCGATGGGGCAGTATGGCTACACCTTC
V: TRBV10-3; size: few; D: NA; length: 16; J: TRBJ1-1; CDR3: CAISEGGLTVNTEAFF; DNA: TGTGCCATCAGTGAAGGGGGGTTGACGGTGAACACTGAAGCTTTCTTT
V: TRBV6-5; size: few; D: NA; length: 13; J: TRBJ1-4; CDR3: CASSYGFNEKLFF; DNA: TGTGCCAGCAGTTACGGATTTAATGAAAAACTGTTTTTT
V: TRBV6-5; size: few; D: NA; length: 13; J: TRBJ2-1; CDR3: CARREPFYNEQFF; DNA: TGTGCCAGGCGCGAGCCGTTTTACAATGAGCAGTTCTTC
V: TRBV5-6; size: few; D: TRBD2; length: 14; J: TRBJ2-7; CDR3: CASSFGLGSYEQYF; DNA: TGTGCCAGCAGCTTTGGACTAGGCTCCTACGAGCAGTACTTC
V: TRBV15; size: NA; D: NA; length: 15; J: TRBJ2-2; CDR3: CATSRDRTVTGELFF; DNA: TGTGCCACCAGCAGAGATCGGACGGTCACCGGGGAGCTGTTTTTT
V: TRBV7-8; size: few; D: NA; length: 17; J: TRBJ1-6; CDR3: CASSLERYPGHNSPLHF; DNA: TGTGCCAGCAGCTTAGAGAGGTACCCAGGGCATAATTCACCCCTCCACTTT
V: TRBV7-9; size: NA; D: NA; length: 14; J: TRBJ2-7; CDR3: CASSLVGLGYEQYF; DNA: TGTGCCAGCAGCTTAGTGGGATTGGGCTACGAGCAGTACTTC
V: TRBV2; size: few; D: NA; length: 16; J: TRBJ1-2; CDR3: CASTTINGWSFIGYTF; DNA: TGTGCCAGCACTACAATAAATGGGTGGTCGTTTATTGGCTACACCTTC